This T cell receptor beta chain was obtained from a study of cytomegalovirus exposure and HLA in healthy donors. Germline values: CDR1 MNHEY, CDR2 SVGAGI. The CDR3 length is 13 residues. Trimming pared 6 bases from V and 2 bases from J, leaving 10 bases between. Only one count was recorded for this clone. This PCR relied on a set of 60 Vbeta primers and 13 Jbeta primers. Assay used: immunoSEQ multiplex PCR; TCRdb lists only in-frame clones, some missing. The sample has roughly 120,000 clones, 65% to 80% seen once; the top ten hold around 3.5%. The V and J genes are TRBV6-5 and TRBJ1-2; D gene uncertain. The TCR was taken from a human donor in good health. Source material: PBMCs. The CDR3 sequence: CASSSGENYGYTF. The DNA of the CDR3 is TGTGCCAGCAGCTCCGGGGAAAACTATGGCTACACCTTC.